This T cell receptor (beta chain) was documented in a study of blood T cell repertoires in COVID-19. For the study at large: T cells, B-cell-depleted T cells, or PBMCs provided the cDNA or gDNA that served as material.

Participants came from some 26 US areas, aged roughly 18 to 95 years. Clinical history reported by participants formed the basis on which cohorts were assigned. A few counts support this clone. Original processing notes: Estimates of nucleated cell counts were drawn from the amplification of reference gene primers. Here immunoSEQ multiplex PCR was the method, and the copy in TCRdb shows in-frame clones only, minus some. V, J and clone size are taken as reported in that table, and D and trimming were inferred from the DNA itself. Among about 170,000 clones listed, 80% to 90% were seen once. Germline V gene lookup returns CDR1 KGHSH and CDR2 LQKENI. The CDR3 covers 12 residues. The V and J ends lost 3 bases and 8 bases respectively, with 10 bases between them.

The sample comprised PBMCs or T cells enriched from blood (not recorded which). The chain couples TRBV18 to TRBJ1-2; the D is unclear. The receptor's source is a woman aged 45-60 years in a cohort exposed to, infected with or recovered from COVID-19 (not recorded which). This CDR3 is CASSPNAGGYTF. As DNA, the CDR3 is TGTGCCAGCTCACCGAACGCGGGCGGCTACACCTTC.